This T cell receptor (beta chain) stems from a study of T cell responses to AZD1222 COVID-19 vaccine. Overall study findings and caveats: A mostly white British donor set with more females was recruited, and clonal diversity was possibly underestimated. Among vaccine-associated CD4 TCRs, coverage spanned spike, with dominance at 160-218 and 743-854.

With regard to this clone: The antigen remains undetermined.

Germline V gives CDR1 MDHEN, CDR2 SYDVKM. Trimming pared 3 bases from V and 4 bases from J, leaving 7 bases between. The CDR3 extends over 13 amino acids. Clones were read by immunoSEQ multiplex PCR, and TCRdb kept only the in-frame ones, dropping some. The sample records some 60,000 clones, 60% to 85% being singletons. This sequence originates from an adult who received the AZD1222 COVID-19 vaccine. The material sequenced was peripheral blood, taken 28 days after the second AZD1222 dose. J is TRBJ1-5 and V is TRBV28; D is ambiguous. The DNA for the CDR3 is TGTGCCAGCAGTTTTTTCCGTAATCAGCCCCAGCATTTT. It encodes CASSFFRNQPQHF. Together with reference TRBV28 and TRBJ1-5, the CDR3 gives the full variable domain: DVKVTQSSRYLVKRTGEKVFLECVQDMDHENMFWYRQDPGLGLRLIYFSYDVKMKEKGDIPEGYSVSREKKERFSLILESASTNQTSMYLCASSFFRNQPQHFGDGTRLSIL.